The 12 T cell receptor beta chains below come from one sample, sequenced in a study of blood T cells in healthy people across ages. It was with a sample-barcoded 5' primer and a J-beta primer mix that a second PCR of about 6 to 11 cycles was run. A single record per CDR3 protein comes from TCRdb applying MiXCR to the 5' RACE reads. The table includes approximately 1,000,000 distinct CDR3 sequences, more than 30% detected once. The sample consisted of blood. The receptors come from a man between 18 and 29 years old in good health.

V and J are TRBV27 and TRBJ2-3, with 11 bases fitting TRBD2. Germline lookup yields CDR1 MNHEY and CDR2 SMNVEV (reference sequence). V gave up 3 bases and J gave up 6 bases; unmatched junction bases: 8. The CDR3 spans 16 residues. CDR3: CASSFSTSGAVDTQYF. In DNA form, the CDR3 reads TGTGCCAGCAGTTTTTCGACTAGCGGGGCCGTGGATACGCAGTATTTT.

The chain combines TRBV6-2 or TRBV6-3 with TRBJ1-1, with D possibly matching TRBD1 (5 bases). The CDR3 runs 15 residues. Germline CDR1 MNHEY, CDR2 SVGEGT. Trimming left V 0 bases short and J 10 bases short, with 18 bases between. The CDR3 sequence: CASSYSTGASGGAFF. The CDR3 bases are TGTGCCAGCAGTTACTCGACCGGGGCCTCCGGGGGAGCTTTCTTT.

This chain connects TRBV27 to TRBJ2-1, with D unclear. Deletions cut 2 bases from V and 9 bases from J, with 11 bases between. Germline CDR1 is MNHEY and CDR2 is SMNVEV (reference sequence). There are 13 residues in the CDR3. CDR3 amino acids: CASSLGTDSEQFF. CDR3 DNA: TGTGCCAGCAGTTTAGGAACAGATAGTGAGCAGTTCTTC.

In this sample, this clonotype turned up once. The chain links TRBV7-3 to TRBJ2-1; D is unresolved. The CDR3 runs to 12 residues. Germline V gene sequence: CDR1 SGHTA, CDR2 FQGTGA. Trimming took 2 bases from V and 10 from J, leaving 9 bases between them. Here the CDR3 reads CASSLHDREQFF. In nucleotides, the CDR3 is TGTGCCAGCAGCTTACACGATCGAGAGCAGTTCTTC. Looking up the rest from reference TRBV7-3 and TRBJ2-1 gives the full variable domain: GAGVSQTPSNKVTEKGKYVELRCDPISGHTALYWYRQSLGQGPEFLIYFQGTGAADDSGLPNDRFFAVRPEGSVSTLKIQRTERGDSAVYLCASSLHDREQFFGPGTRLTVL.

The genes are TRBV27 and TRBJ2-1, with 15 bases aligning to TRBD2. Trimming cost V 4 bases and J 2 bases; bases outside gene matches: 0. The CDR3 length is 16 residues. Germline CDR1 is MNHEY and CDR2 is SMNVEV (reference sequence). The CDR3 loop reads CASSWTSGGAYNEQFF. CDR3 nucleotides: TGTGCCAGCAGTTGGACTAGCGGGGGGGCCTACAATGAGCAGTTCTTC.

The rearrangement uses TRBV29-1 and TRBJ1-2; D ambiguous. Per germline, CDR1 SQVTM and CDR2 ANQGSEA. The CDR3 runs 12 residues. The V and J ends lost 3 bases and 5 bases respectively, with 10 bases between them. The chain's CDR3 is CSVDLMGYGYTF. CDR3 in DNA: TGCAGCGTTGATCTTATGGGATATGGCTACACCTTC.

The chain recombines TRBV11-2 with TRBJ2-7; possibly TRBD1 or TRBD2 for D (5 bases each). V lost 1 base to trimming and J lost 0 bases, with 10 bases between them. Germline CDR1 reads SGHAT; CDR2 reads FQNNGV. This CDR3 has 15 residues. The DNA of the CDR3 is TGTGCCAGCAGCTTAGCGGGGCGGAGCTCCTACGAGCAGTACTTC. It encodes CASSLAGRSSYEQYF.

In the case of this clonotype: One end of the junction varies from germline; a read error may be responsible. The gene calls are TRBV6-6 and TRBJ2-1; D is perhaps TRBD1 (6 bases). Germline V CDR1 and CDR2: MNHNY, SVGAGI (reference sequence). The CDR3 spans 14 residues. The CDR3 DNA follows: TGTGTCAGCACAAGGACAGCTTTTGACAATGTGCAGTTCTTC. This encodes CVSTRTAFDNVQFF.

This clonotype has just a few counts. This chain's CDR3 is CASSQGVAGMSSDTQYF. CDR3 bases: TGCGCCAGCAGCCAAGGGGTGGCAGGGATGAGTTCAGATACGCAGTATTTT. The chain uses TRBV4-3 and TRBJ2-3, with a possible D match to TRBD1 (5 bases). The CDR3 extends over 17 amino acids. The ends were cut back, 1 base at V and 4 bases at J, with 18 bases in the middle. CDR1 and CDR2 from the germline V gene are LGHNA and YSLEER.

The chain is built from TRBV6-5 and TRBJ1-6; D remains ambiguous. This CDR3 comprises 15 residues. Per the germline V gene, CDR1 is MNHEY and CDR2 is SVGAGI. V shed 6 bases and J shed 7 bases, with 16 bases lying between them. CDR3 in amino acids: CASSLTRILNSPLHF. The DNA of the CDR3 is TGTGCCAGCAGCCTGACAAGGATATTAAATTCACCCCTCCACTTT.

This clonotype has just a few counts. The chain couples TRBV18 to TRBJ2-1; 9 nucleotides line up with TRBD2. This CDR3 is 15 amino acids long. Germline V gives CDR1 KGHSH, CDR2 LQKENI. V shed 1 base and J 4 bases; nucleotides not matched to a gene: 2. The CDR3 nucleotides are TGTGCCAGCTCACCACAGCGGGGGGAGTACAATGAGCAGTTCTTC. Translating gives CASSPQRGEYNEQFF.

The chain combines TRBV12-3 or TRBV12-4 with TRBJ2-1; D assignment may be TRBD1 or TRBD2 (6 bases each). The CDR3 contains 12 residues. V lost 8 bases and J lost 10, with 15 bases in between. The CDR3 DNA reads as TGTGCCAGCGAGGGGGGTTGGACAGAGCAGTTCTTC. This sequence encodes CASEGGWTEQFF.